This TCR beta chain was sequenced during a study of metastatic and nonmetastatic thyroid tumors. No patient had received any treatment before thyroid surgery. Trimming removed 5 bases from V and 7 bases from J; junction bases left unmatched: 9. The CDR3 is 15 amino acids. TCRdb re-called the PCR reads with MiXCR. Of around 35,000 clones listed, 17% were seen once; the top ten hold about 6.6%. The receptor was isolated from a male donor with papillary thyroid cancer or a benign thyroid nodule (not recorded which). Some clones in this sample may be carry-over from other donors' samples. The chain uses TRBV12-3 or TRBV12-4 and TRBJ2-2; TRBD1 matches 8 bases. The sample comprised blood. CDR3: CASSHGQGFVGELFF. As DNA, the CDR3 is TGTGCCAGCAGTCACGGACAGGGATTCGTCGGGGAGCTGTTTTTT.